Below are 7 T cell receptor beta chains sequenced from a single sample in a study of identical twins. TCRdb re-derived calls from the 5' RACE reads in MiXCR, one entry per CDR3 protein. The sample holds approximately 890,000 distinct CDR3 sequences, roughly an eighth seen once. These data are also associated with another study on yellow fever vaccine responses in identical twins.

Sequenced sample: PBMCs. These receptors came from a woman between 18 and 29 years old in good health.

The genes are TRBV11-3 and TRBJ2-5, with TRBD2 identical over 10 bases. The CDR3 loop spans 15 amino acids. Trimming removed 0 bases from V and 5 bases from J; junction bases left unmatched: 3. The germline gives CDR1 SGHNT, CDR2 YENEEA. DNA for the CDR3: TGTGCCAGCAGCTTAGACTCGGGACTAGCGGAGACCCAGTACTTC. Translating gives CASSLDSGLAETQYF.

The chain has TRBV7-8 and TRBJ2-3, with 9 bases identical to TRBD2. Trimming at V came to 5 bases and at J to 5 bases, leaving 8 bases not matched to a gene. This CDR3 region has 15 residues. In germline, CDR1 is SGHVS, CDR2 FQNEAQ. CDR3 nucleotides: TGTGCCAGCAGCCTTCTAGCGGGATGGGGAGATACGCAGTATTTT. Protein sequence: CASSLLAGWGDTQYF.

This clonotype was observed many times. The chain recombines TRBV3-1 with TRBJ2-5; D is undetermined. Between the trimmed V and J ends, which lost 1 base and 4 bases, there was a span of 4 bases. The CDR3 runs 12 residues. CDR1 is LGHDT, CDR2 YNNKEL, per germline (reference sequence). This chain's CDR3 is CASSQVRETQYF. CDR3 DNA: TGTGCCAGCAGCCAAGTTCGAGAGACCCAGTACTTC.

This clonotype was counted between two and nine times. The rearrangement uses TRBV6-1 and TRBJ1-4; TRBD1 aligns across 7 bases. J was trimmed by 6 bases and V by 3 bases; bases with no gene match: 10. This CDR3 is built from 16 residues. Per the germline V gene, CDR1 is MNHNS and CDR2 is SASEGT. In nucleotides, the CDR3 is TGTGCCAGCAGTGACCCGGGACAGACTTCATATGAAAAACTGTTTTTT. Translated: CASSDPGQTSYEKLFF.

This clonotype was observed a few times. This rearrangement joins TRBV12-3 or TRBV12-4 to TRBJ2-2; TRBD1 matches at 8 bases. With 3 bases clipped from V and 7 bases from J, the junction kept 7 bases outside the gene matches. This CDR3 comprises 15 residues. In DNA form, the CDR3 reads TGTGCCAGCAGTTTTCAGGGGGCTGGGGTCGGGGAGCTGTTTTTT. Translated: CASSFQGAGVGELFF.

This clonotype turned up a few times. Germline and junction disagree at one end, which may indicate a read error. The chain couples TRBV3-1 to TRBJ2-2, with 10 bases matching TRBD2. Germline CDR1 reads LGHDT; CDR2 reads YNNKEL (reference sequence). The CDR3 is made up of 16 amino acids. Here the CDR3 reads CASRQAGGHSSGELFF. The CDR3 bases are TGTGCCAGCAGGCAAGCGGGGGGGCACTCCTCCGGGGAGCTGTTTTTT.

The chain links TRBV10-3 to TRBJ2-7; 7 bases map to TRBD2. CDR3 size: 14 residues. Per the germline V gene, CDR1 is ENHRY and CDR2 is SYGVKD. J was trimmed by 3 bases and V by 3 bases; bases with no gene match: 5. CDR3 amino acids: CAISDFGRLYEQYF. The CDR3 nucleotides read TGTGCCATCAGTGATTTCGGGAGGCTCTACGAGCAGTACTTC.